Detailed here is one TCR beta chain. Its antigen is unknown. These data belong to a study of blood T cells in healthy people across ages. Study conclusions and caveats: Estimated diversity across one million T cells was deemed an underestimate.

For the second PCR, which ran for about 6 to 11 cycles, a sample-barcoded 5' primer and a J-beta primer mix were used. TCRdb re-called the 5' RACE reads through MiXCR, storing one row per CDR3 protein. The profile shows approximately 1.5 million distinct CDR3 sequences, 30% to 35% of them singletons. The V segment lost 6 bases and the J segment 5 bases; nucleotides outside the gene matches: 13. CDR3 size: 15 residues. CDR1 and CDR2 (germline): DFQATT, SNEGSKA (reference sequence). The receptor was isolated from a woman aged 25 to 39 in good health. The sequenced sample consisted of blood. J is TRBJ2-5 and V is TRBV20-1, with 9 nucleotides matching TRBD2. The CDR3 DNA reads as TGCAGTGCCAGTCCCGGGACTAGCTACTCTGAGACCCAGTACTTC. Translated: CSASPGTSYSETQYF.